The following is a TCR beta chain sequence with its context. The PCR used 60 Vbeta and 13 Jbeta primers. This table comes from immunoSEQ multiplex PCR, and its TCRdb copy is limited to in-frame clones, with some not included. The table has about 110,000 clones, 77% seen once. This specimen comes from a study of cytomegalovirus exposure and HLA in healthy donors. The sample was PBMCs. The TCR sequence derives from a male donor in good health and CMV-seronegative.

The CDR3 DNA sequence: TGTGCCAGCAGTTTTACAGGGGGCGGCGCTTTCTTT. Protein: CASSFTGGGAFF. The gene calls are TRBV28 and TRBJ1-1; 9 bases fit TRBD1. Germline-derived CDR1 and CDR2 are MDHEN and SYDVKM. V lost 3 bases, J lost 11 bases, and 4 bases stayed unmatched. There are 12 residues in the CDR3.